This T cell receptor (beta chain) was retrieved from a study of T cell responses to AZD1222 COVID-19 vaccine. This clone was found once. Antigen specificity is unknown. V was shortened by 0 bases and J by 7 bases, with 16 bases between the two germline ends. CDR1 and CDR2 (germline): SGHNT, YYREEE (reference sequence). The CDR3 contains 15 residues. Profiling relied on immunoSEQ multiplex PCR, and the TCRdb table lists in-frame clones only, not all of them. The sample lists about 220,000 clones; 93% were seen once. General study points: Repertoire collection took place solely once the T cell response had peaked. Close to half of spike-specific TCRs reportedly recognize unmutated variant regions. With two AZD1222 doses given, Spike-specific TCR breadth and depth both rose.

This receptor was obtained from an adult in good health. This chain uses TRBV5-4 with TRBJ1-2, with D unresolved. The source was peripheral blood, collected on day 0 of MenACWY control vaccination. CDR3 DNA sequence: TGTGCCAGCAGCTTGGTTGTATCCCGGAGTCTTGGCTACACCTTC. This codes for CASSLVVSRSLGYTF.